Presented here are 9 T cell receptor beta chains from one specimen sequenced in a study of T cells in localized non-small cell lung cancer. Libraries were prepared by immunoSEQ multiplex PCR; TCRdb keeps only in-frame clonotypes and omits some of them. The repertoire consists of around 50,000 clones, with roughly 89% occurring once and the leading ten covering about 4.8%. The specimen comprised peripheral blood, sampled before any cancer treatment. These receptors were obtained from a woman aged 40 to 75 with stage I lung adenocarcinoma.

This rearrangement joins TRBV6-5 to TRBJ1-1; no definite D call. CDR1 is MNHEY and CDR2 is SVGAGI in the germline V gene. The CDR3 is made up of 13 amino acids. V was shortened by 5 bases and J by 0 bases, with 7 bases between the two germline ends. This chain's CDR3 is CASSGQMNTEAFF. In DNA, the CDR3 is TGTGCCAGCAGTGGCCAGATGAACACTGAAGCTTTCTTT.

For the CDR3, the DNA is TGTGCCACCAGCAGAGAGGGCGGGAGCTCCTATAATTCACCCCTCCACTTT. Translation gives CATSREGGSSYNSPLHF. This chain joins TRBV15 and TRBJ1-6; D is uncertain. Germline lookup yields CDR1 LNHNV and CDR2 YYDKDF (reference sequence). CDR3 length: 17 residues. Trimming removed 0 bases at V and 0 bases at J, with 9 bases between.

This rearrangement joins TRBV25-1 to TRBJ1-2; D gene uncertain. Germline V CDR1 and CDR2: MGHDK, SYGVNS. Trimming removed 7 bases from V and 4 bases from J, with 10 bases in between. The CDR3 is 12 amino acids. Here the CDR3 reads CASTPDGYGYTF. DNA for the CDR3: TGTGCCAGCACCCCGGACGGCTATGGCTACACCTTC.

The chain uses TRBV7-9 and TRBJ2-5; D call uncertain. Per the germline V gene, CDR1 is SEHNR and CDR2 is FQNEAQ (reference sequence). This CDR3 has 13 residues. Trimming removed 2 bases from V and 5 bases from J, with 9 bases in between. CDR3 region: CASSLLMGETQYF. CDR3 sequence (DNA): TGTGCCAGCAGCTTATTGATGGGGGAGACCCAGTACTTC. The full variable domain, completed using reference TRBV7-9 and TRBJ2-5, is DTGVSQNPRHKITKRGQNVTFRCDPISEHNRLYWYRQTLGQGPEFLTYFQNEAQLEKSRLLSDRFSAERPKGSFSTLEIQRTEQGDSAMYLCASSLLMGETQYFGPGTRLLVL.

The genes are TRBV9 and TRBJ2-3; possibly TRBD2 for D (7 bases). The CDR3 has 15 amino acids. Between the trimmed V and J ends, which lost 0 bases and 6 bases, there was a span of 14 bases. CDR1 is SGDLS, CDR2 YYNGEE, per germline. This CDR3 reads CASSVDSGGLDTQYF. The CDR3 region has the DNA TGTGCCAGCAGCGTAGATTCCGGGGGGCTGGATACGCAGTATTTT.

This sequence joins TRBV9 and TRBJ1-3; D is undetermined. V lost 0 bases to trimming and J lost 0 bases, with 7 bases between them. This CDR3 contains 15 residues. Germline V gene data show CDR1 as SGDLS and CDR2 as YYNGEE. In DNA, the CDR3 is TGTGCCAGCAGCGTAGCTTCGGGCTCTGGAAACACCATATATTTT. Its protein is CASSVASGSGNTIYF.

V and J are TRBV28 and TRBJ1-1, with 9 bases identical to TRBD1. This CDR3 is 15 amino acids long. After removal of 6 bases from V and 0 bases from J, the junction contained 5 bases not matched to a gene. Germline V CDR1 and CDR2: MDHEN, SYDVKM. CDR3 DNA sequence: TGTGCCAGCAGCCGGACAGGGGCTCTGAACACTGAAGCTTTCTTT. As protein: CASSRTGALNTEAFF.

The chain has TRBV29-1 and TRBJ2-1; a weak D match, TRBD1 (5 bases). CDR1 is SQVTM and CDR2 is ANQGSEA in the germline V gene. Trimming took off 3 bases at V and 6 bases at J, with 15 bases between the two ends. The length of the CDR3 is 14 residues. The CDR3 loop is CSVDPGQGRNEQFF. CDR3 DNA sequence: TGCAGCGTTGATCCCGGGCAGGGCCGCAATGAGCAGTTCTTC.

This chain uses TRBV7-3 with TRBJ1-5; possible D gene TRBD1, 5 bases. The length of the CDR3 is 17 residues. CDR1 is SGHTA, CDR2 FQGTGA, per germline. V shed 4 bases and J shed 2 bases, with 18 bases lying between them. The CDR3 protein is CASSSKGGAGGNQPQHF. The CDR3 coding sequence is TGTGCCAGCAGCTCCAAAGGCGGGGCCGGCGGCAATCAGCCCCAGCATTTT.